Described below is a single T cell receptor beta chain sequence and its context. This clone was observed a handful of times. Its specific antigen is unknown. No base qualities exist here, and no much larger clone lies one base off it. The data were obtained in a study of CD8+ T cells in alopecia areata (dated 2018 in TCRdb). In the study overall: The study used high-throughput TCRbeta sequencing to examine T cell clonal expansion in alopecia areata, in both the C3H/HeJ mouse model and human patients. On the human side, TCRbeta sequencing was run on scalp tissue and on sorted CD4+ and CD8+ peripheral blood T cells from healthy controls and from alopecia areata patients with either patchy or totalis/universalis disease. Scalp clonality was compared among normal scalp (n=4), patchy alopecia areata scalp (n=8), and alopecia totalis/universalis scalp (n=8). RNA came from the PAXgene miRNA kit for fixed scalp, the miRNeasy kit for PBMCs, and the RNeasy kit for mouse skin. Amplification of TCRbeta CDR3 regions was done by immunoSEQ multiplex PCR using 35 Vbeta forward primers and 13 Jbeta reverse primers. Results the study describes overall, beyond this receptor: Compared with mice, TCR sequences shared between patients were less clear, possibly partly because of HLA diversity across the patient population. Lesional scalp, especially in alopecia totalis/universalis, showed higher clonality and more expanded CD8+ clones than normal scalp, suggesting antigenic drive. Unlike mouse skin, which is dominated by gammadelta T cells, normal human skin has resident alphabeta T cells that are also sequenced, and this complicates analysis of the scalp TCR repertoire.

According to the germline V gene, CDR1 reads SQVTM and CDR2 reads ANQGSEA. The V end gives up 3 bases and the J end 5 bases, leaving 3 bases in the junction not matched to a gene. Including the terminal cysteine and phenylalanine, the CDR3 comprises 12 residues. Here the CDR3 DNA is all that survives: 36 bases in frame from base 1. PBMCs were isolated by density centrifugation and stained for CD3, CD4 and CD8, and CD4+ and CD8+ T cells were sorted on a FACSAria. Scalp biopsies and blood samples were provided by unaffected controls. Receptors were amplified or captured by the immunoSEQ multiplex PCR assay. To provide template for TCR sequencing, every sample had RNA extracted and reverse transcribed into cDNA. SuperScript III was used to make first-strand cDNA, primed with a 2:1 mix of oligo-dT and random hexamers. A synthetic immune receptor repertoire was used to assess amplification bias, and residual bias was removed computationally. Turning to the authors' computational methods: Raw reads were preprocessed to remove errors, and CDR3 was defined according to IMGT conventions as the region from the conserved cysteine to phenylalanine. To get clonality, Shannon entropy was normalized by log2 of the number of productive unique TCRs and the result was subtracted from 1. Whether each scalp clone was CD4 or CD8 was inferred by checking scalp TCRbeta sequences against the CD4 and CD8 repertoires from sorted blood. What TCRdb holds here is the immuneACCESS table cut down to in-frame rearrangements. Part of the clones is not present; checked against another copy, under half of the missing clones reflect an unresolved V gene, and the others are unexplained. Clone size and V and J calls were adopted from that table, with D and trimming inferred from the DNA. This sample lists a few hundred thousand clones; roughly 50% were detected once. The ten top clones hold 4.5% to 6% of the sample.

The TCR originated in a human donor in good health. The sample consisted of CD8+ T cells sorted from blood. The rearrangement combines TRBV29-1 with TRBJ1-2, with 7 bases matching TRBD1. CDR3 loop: CSVETGNYGYTF. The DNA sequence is TGCAGCGTTGAGACAGGGAATTATGGCTACACCTTC. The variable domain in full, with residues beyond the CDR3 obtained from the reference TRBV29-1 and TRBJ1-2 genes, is SAVISQKPSRDICQRGTSLTIQCQVDSQVTMMFWYRQQPGQSLTLIATANQGSEATYESGFVIDKFPISRPNLTFSTLTVSNMSPEDSSIYLCSVETGNYGYTFGSGTRLTVV.